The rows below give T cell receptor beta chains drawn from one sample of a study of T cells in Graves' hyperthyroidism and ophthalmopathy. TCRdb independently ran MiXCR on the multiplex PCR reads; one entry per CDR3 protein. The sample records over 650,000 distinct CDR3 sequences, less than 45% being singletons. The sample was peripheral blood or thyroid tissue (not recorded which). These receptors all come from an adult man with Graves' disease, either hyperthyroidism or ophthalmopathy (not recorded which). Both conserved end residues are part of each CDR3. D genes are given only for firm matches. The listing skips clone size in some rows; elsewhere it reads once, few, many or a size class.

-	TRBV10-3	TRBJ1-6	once	TGTGCCATCGGGGGGTCAGCGGATTCACCCCTCCACTTT	CAIGGSADSPLHF
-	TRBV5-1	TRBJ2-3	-	TGCGCCAGCAGCTTGGAATACGCAGATACGCAGTATTTT	CASSLEYADTQYF
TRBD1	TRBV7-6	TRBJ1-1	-	TGTGCCAGCAGCCAAGTCGGGACAGGGGGATCGAACACTGAAGCTTTCTTT	CASSQVGTGGSNTEAFF
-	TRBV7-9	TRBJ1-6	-	TGTGCCAGCAGCCCGTCCAGAGCGGCAAATTCACCCCTCCACTTT	CASSPSRAANSPLHF
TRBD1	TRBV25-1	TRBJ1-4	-	TGTGCCAGCAGTGAAAGGGGGGGACAGGGTGATGAAAAACTGTTTTTT	CASSERGGQGDEKLFF
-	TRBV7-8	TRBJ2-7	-	TGTGCCAGCAGCCAAGATGAAGTAGTCTACGAGCAGTACTTC	CASSQDEVVYEQYF
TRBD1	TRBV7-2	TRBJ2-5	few	TGTGCCAGCAGCTTAGCTTTGGATGGCTGGACAGGAGAGACCCAGTACTTC	CASSLALDGWTGETQYF
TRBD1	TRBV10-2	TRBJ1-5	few	TGCGCCAGCGGACAGGGTCGGGCTCAGCCCCAGCATTTT	CASGQGRAQPQHF
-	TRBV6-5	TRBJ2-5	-	TGTGCCAGCAGTTGGACGAGATTAGAGACCCAGTACTTC	CASSWTRLETQYF
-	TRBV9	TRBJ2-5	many	TGTGCCAGCAGCGTAGCCGCAGGGGGGCAGGAGACCCAGTACTTC	CASSVAAGGQETQYF
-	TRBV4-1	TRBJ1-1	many	TGCGCCAGCAGCCGAAACACACAGGCGAACACTGAAGCTTTCTTT	CASSRNTQANTEAFF
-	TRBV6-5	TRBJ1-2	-	TGTGCCAGCAGTTTGTGGGGACCAAACTATGGCTACACCTTC	CASSLWGPNYGYTF
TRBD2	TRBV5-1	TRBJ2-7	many	TGCGCCAGCAGCTTGAGTGGCGGGAGCTCCTACGAGCAGTACTTC	CASSLSGGSSYEQYF
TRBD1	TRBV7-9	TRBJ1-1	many	TGTGCCAGCAGGGAGGGACAGGGGAACACTGAAGCTTTCTTT	CASREGQGNTEAFF
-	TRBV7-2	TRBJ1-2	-	TGTGCCAGCAGCTTAGAGACGGGACCCTATGGCTACACCTTC	CASSLETGPYGYTF
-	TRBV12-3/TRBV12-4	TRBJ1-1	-	TGTGCCAGCACCATCGGGCACGGGAACACTGAAGCTTTCTTT	CASTIGHGNTEAFF
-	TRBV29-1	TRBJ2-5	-	TGCAGTGCTATCGCGACAGTTGTGGGTGAGACCCAGTACTTC	CSAIATVVGETQYF
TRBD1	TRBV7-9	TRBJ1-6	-	TGTGCCAGCAGCCTAAGACAGGGGGCTGGATCACCCCTCCACTTT	CASSLRQGAGSPLHF
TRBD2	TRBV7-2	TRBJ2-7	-	TGTGCCAGCAGCTTAGTTGGGGGGGGGAGGGGCTACGAGCAGTACTTC	CASSLVGGGRGYEQYF
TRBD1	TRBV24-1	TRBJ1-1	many	TGTGCCACCAGTGATCACACAGGGGATGACACTGAAGCTTTCTTT	CATSDHTGDDTEAFF
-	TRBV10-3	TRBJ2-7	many	TGTGCCATCAGTGAGACGGGGTCCGACCACGAGCAGTACTTC	CAISETGSDHEQYF
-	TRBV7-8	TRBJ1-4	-	TGTGCCAGCAGCTCCGGGACTGGACTGTTTTTT	CASSSGTGLFF
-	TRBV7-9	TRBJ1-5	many	TGTGCCAGCGGTTTCGGGGGGAGCAATCAGCCCCAGCATTTT	CASGFGGSNQPQHF
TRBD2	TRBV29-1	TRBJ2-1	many	TGCAGCGTTGAAGAGGACGGGACTAGCGGGTTCTTC	CSVEEDGTSGFF
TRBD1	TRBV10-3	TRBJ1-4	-	TGTGCCATCAGTGACGGACAGGGAACTAATGAAAAACTGTTTTTT	CAISDGQGTNEKLFF
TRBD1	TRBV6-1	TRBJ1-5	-	TGTGCCAGCAGCGTACAGGGGGCCTCGGGTCAGCCCCAGCATTTT	CASSVQGASGQPQHF
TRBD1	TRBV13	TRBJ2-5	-	TGTGCCAGCAGCGGGAGCCGGGACAGGGGATTCCAAGAGACCCAGTACTTC	CASSGSRDRGFQETQYF
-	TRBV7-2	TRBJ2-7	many	TGTGCCAGCGGGACCCTGTTGGGGGGCCACGAGCAGTACTTC	CASGTLLGGHEQYF
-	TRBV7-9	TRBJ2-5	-	TGTGCCAGCAGCTCAACCGGGACGGCGAAGGTCCAGTACTTC	CASSSTGTAKVQYF
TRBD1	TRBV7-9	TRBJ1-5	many	TGTGCCAGCAGCCGGGGACAGGGGCGCAATCAGCCCCAGCATTTT	CASSRGQGRNQPQHF
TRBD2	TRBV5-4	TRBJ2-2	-	TGTGCCAGCAGCAGTGTAGCGGGGCCCCACACCGGGGAGCTGTTTTTT	CASSSVAGPHTGELFF
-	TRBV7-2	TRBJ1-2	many	TGTGCCAGCAGCTTAGGGGAGAGGGTGGCTGGCTACACCTTC	CASSLGERVAGYTF
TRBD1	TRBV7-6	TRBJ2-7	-	TGTGCCAGCAGCCCGCATGGGACAGGGTTCGACGAGCAGTACTTC	CASSPHGTGFDEQYF
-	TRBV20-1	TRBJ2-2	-	TGCAGTGCGAGGCTTGTGGGTGGTACCGGGGAGCTGTTTTTT	CSARLVGGTGELFF
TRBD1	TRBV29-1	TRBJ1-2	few	TGCAGCTTTCTGGGACAGGGCAAATATGGCTACACCTTC	CSFLGQGKYGYTF
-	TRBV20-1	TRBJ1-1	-	TGCAGTGCTGCCCCAGTTAGTTTGAACACTGAAGCTTTCTTT	CSAAPVSLNTEAFF
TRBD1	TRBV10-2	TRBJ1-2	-	TGCGCCAGCAGTGCAGGGGGGATCTCGAACTATGGCTACACCTTC	CASSAGGISNYGYTF
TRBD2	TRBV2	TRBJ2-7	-	TGTGCCAGCAGACCGGGACTAGCAGTCCGGGACGAGCAGTACTTC	CASRPGLAVRDEQYF
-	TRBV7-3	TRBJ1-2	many	TGTGCCAGCAGCTTAAGGCCGGGCGGTAACTATGGCTACACCTTC	CASSLRPGGNYGYTF
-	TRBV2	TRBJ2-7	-	TGTGCCAGCAGTGACCCCACGGGTCCCGAGCAGTACTTC	CASSDPTGPEQYF